A selection of T cell receptor beta chains follows, all from one sample in a study of blood T cell repertoires in COVID-19. The table came from immunoSEQ multiplex PCR; TCRdb's copy has only in-frame clones and leaves some out. The sample yields 50,000 to 75,000 clones, about 77% seen once. The sample was peripheral blood. These receptors were obtained from a man older than 75 with active or convalescent COVID-19. Each CDR3 is given with its conserved first and last residue. D genes are given only for firm matches. A row's size may be missing; if present it is once, few, many or a size class.

j_gene	v_gene	d_gene	abundance	CDR3aa	CDR3nt
TRBJ1-5	TRBV24-1	NA	NA	CATSGFDSLGSPQHF	TGTGCCACCAGTGGGTTCGACAGTCTTGGTAGTCCCCAGCATTTT
TRBJ2-2	TRBV7-3	TRBD1	once	CASSFSGGANTGELFF	TGTGCCAGCAGCTTCTCAGGGGGCGCGAACACCGGGGAGCTGTTTTTT
TRBJ2-7	TRBV12-3/TRBV12-4	NA	few	CASSGTQYYEQYF	TGTGCCAGCAGTGGGACACAATACTACGAGCAGTACTTC
TRBJ2-3	TRBV12-5	TRBD2	NA	CASGPGGDTDTQYF	TGTGCTAGTGGGCCGGGGGGGGACACAGATACGCAGTATTTT
TRBJ2-1	TRBV25-1	TRBD2	once	CASGPASGGRKFF	TGTGCCAGCGGTCCGGCTAGCGGCGGGCGGAAGTTCTTC
TRBJ2-3	TRBV24-1	TRBD2	NA	CATSDALGTICGTDTQYF	TGTGCCACCAGTGATGCTCTCGGGACTATATGTGGCACAGATACGCAGTATTTT
TRBJ1-1	TRBV27	TRBD1	few	CASSLSTGWRAEAFF	TGTGCCAGCAGTTTATCGACAGGGTGGAGGGCTGAAGCTTTCTTT
TRBJ2-1	TRBV7-2	TRBD2	once	CASSVSGGDYNEQFF	TGTGCCAGCAGCGTGAGCGGGGGGGACTACAATGAGCAGTTCTTC
TRBJ2-3	TRBV13	TRBD2	NA	CASSRTRKDTQYF	TGTGCCAGCAGCAGGACTAGGAAAGATACGCAGTATTTT
TRBJ1-5	TRBV18	TRBD1	NA	CASSPRQGGGLPEQHF	TGTGCCAGCTCACCGCGACAGGGGGGCGGTCTTCCTGAGCAGCATTTT
TRBJ2-1	TRBV11-2	NA	NA	CASSLGQGIYNEQFF	TGTGCCAGCAGCTTAGGGCAGGGCATCTACAATGAGCAGTTCTTC
TRBJ2-7	TRBV28	NA	NA	CASSFNRVYEQYF	TGTGCCAGCAGTTTTAACAGGGTCTACGAGCAGTACTTC
TRBJ2-1	TRBV19	TRBD2	NA	CASSPGTSPTGEQFF	TGTGCCAGTAGCCCCGGGACTAGCCCTACAGGTGAGCAGTTCTTC
TRBJ2-7	TRBV6-5	TRBD1	NA	CASSRQGPSYEQYF	TGTGCCAGCAGCCGACAGGGACCCTCCTACGAGCAGTACTTC
TRBJ1-1	TRBV6-5	NA	once	CASRKSTGSAAFF	TGTGCCAGCAGGAAATCGACAGGCTCGGCAGCTTTCTTT
TRBJ1-6	TRBV3-1/TRBV3-2	NA	NA	CASSLLTGRSSPLHF	TGTGCCAGCAGCCTTCTGACAGGCCGGTCCTCACCCCTCCACTTT
TRBJ2-3	TRBV28	TRBD1	NA	CASSLWTGGRDTQYF	TGTGCCAGCAGTTTATGGACAGGGGGCAGGGATACGCAGTATTTT
TRBJ1-3	TRBV6-2/TRBV6-3	NA	once	CASSYSGRTGGNTIYF	TGTGCCAGCAGTTACTCGGGCCGGACTGGTGGAAACACCATATATTTT
TRBJ2-3	TRBV11-2	NA	NA	CASSGVWTSTDTQYF	TGTGCCAGCAGCGGCGTTTGGACTAGCACAGATACGCAGTATTTT
TRBJ2-3	TRBV28	TRBD2	NA	CASSFVSPTSGRVYTQYF	TGTGCCAGCAGTTTCGTATCCCCTACTAGCGGGAGGGTATATACGCAGTATTTT
TRBJ2-3	TRBV7-9	NA	NA	CASSGPPGITDTQYF	TGTGCCAGCAGCGGTCCCCCGGGGATCACAGATACGCAGTATTTT
TRBJ1-2	TRBV5-1	TRBD1	NA	CASSAQPGQGAVGYTF	TGCGCCAGCAGCGCTCAACCGGGACAGGGGGCGGTTGGCTACACCTTC
TRBJ1-1	TRBV6-2/TRBV6-3	TRBD1	NA	CASSLQGTNTEAFF	TGTGCCAGCAGTCTACAGGGGACGAACACTGAAGCTTTCTTT
TRBJ2-7	TRBV18	NA	NA	CASSPATVFGEQYF	TGTGCCAGCTCACCGGCGACAGTTTTTGGGGAGCAGTACTTC
TRBJ1-1	TRBV5-6	NA	many	CASSMDSMNTEAFF	TGTGCCAGCAGTATGGACAGCATGAACACTGAAGCTTTCTTT
TRBJ2-5	TRBV11-3	TRBD1	NA	CASSRQGEETQYF	TGTGCCAGCAGCCGACAGGGGGAAGAGACCCAGTACTTC
TRBJ2-2	TRBV7-3	NA	NA	CASSFSGAIGELFF	TGTGCCAGCAGCTTTTCGGGAGCAATCGGGGAGCTGTTTTTT
TRBJ2-5	TRBV7-9	NA	NA	CASSPNRDTRWGETQYF	TGTGCCAGCAGCCCAAACCGGGACACCCGTTGGGGAGAGACCCAGTACTTC
TRBJ2-3	TRBV4-3	TRBD2	few	CASSQVGAGAGLADTQYF	TGCGCCAGCAGCCAAGTTGGGGCGGGAGCCGGTCTCGCAGATACGCAGTATTTT
TRBJ1-1	TRBV19	TRBD1	few	CASSLGGGAEAFF	TGTGCCAGTAGTCTAGGGGGCGGCGCTGAAGCTTTCTTT
TRBJ2-1	TRBV18	TRBD1	NA	CASSPQTGTGGGNEQFF	TGTGCCAGCTCACCCCAGACCGGGACAGGGGGCGGGAATGAGCAGTTCTTC
TRBJ1-5	TRBV18	TRBD1	NA	CASSPDRDQPQHF	TGTGCCAGCTCACCCGACAGGGATCAGCCCCAGCATTTT
TRBJ1-1	TRBV10-3	TRBD1	few	CAISERQGAEAFF	TGTGCCATCAGTGAGAGGCAGGGGGCTGAAGCTTTCTTT
TRBJ2-1	TRBV5-1	TRBD2	NA	CASSHGLAGDNEQFF	TGCGCCAGCAGTCACGGACTAGCGGGGGACAATGAGCAGTTCTTC
TRBJ1-1	TRBV3-1/TRBV3-2	NA	once	CASSNRDIEAFF	TGTGCCAGCAGCAACAGAGACATTGAAGCTTTCTTT
TRBJ2-6	TRBV30	NA	NA	CAWSVLSANVLTF	TGTGCCTGGAGTGTACTTAGTGCCAACGTCCTGACTTTC
TRBJ2-1	TRBV7-7	NA	NA	CASSLAAAGNSEQFF	TGTGCTAGCAGCTTAGCCGCGGCGGGGAATAGTGAGCAGTTCTTC
TRBJ2-3	TRBV5-1	NA	once	CASSLGLLATGTDTQYF	TGCGCCAGCAGCTTGGGCCTTCTAGCGACTGGCACAGATACGCAGTATTTT
TRBJ2-5	TRBV10-2	NA	NA	CASTGSIGQETQYF	TGCGCCAGTACAGGGTCGATTGGTCAAGAGACCCAGTACTTC
TRBJ1-1	TRBV7-2	NA	NA	CASSLGMDSMNTEAFF	TGTGCCAGCAGCTTAGGTATGGACAGCATGAACACTGAAGCTTTCTTT